These 17 T cell receptor beta chains were all obtained from the same sample, sequenced in a study of regulatory T cells in long-lasting Graves disease. Time point: newly diagnosed GD, antithyroid drugs for less than 3 months. From PBMCs, RNA was extracted and then used to make the TCR library. Arm-PCR of CDR3 regions and iRepertoire HTBI primers were used to build TCR beta libraries. TCRdb re-analysed the multiplex PCR reads in MiXCR, keeping a single row per CDR3 protein. The sample carries about 320,000 distinct CDR3 sequences, 15% to 20% recorded once. The material sequenced was peripheral blood mononuclear cells (PBMCs), taken at new diagnosis, from a patient treated with antithyroid drugs. These receptors were taken from a female donor with Graves disease.

CDR3 sequence: CASRGLAGGLTSAQFF. Here the CDR3 DNA reads TGTGCCAGCAGGGGACTAGCGGGAGGGCTCACTTCTGCGCAGTTCTTC. V usage is TRBV6-2 or TRBV6-3 and J usage is TRBJ2-1; TRBD2 agrees at 16 bases. Germline CDR1 reads MNHEY; CDR2 reads SVGEGT. V shed 6 bases and J 12 bases; nucleotides not matched to a gene: 11. This CDR3 has 16 amino acids.

This chain joins TRBV6-9 and TRBJ2-6; D not resolved. This CDR3 has 16 residues. Germline CDR1 and CDR2: MNHGY and SVAAGI. The V end lost 3 bases, the J end lost 0 bases, and 9 bases lay between the germline ends. CDR3 region: CASSYGPISGANVLTF. The DNA for the CDR3 is TGTGCCAGCAGTTACGGACCGATCTCTGGGGCCAACGTCCTGACTTTC.

Ten or more counts support this clonotype. V and J are TRBV18 and TRBJ1-1, with a possible D match to TRBD1 (5 bases). The CDR3 covers 14 residues. The germline V gene has CDR1 KGHSH and CDR2 LQKENI. Deletions cut 2 bases from V and 4 bases from J, with 11 bases between. The CDR3 DNA follows: TGTGCCAGCTCACCAAGGGGCCTGGGCACTGAAGCTTTCTTT. The encoded protein is CASSPRGLGTEAFF.

This sequence joins TRBV12-3 or TRBV12-4 and TRBJ1-5, with D maybe TRBD1 (5 bases). The V end was cut by 7 bases, the J end by 6 bases, with 25 bases between. The CDR3 has 17 residues. CDR3 bases: TGTGCCAGCATCCGGGGCCTACCCCTGAGGGACGGTCAGCCCCAGCATTTT. This codes for CASIRGLPLRDGQPQHF.

This clonotype showed up many times. The genes are TRBV4-2 and TRBJ2-1; 9 bases are a match to TRBD1. The CDR3 is made up of 16 amino acids. The trim removed 0 bases at V and 9 bases at J, leaving 9 bases unmatched. CDR1 LGHNA and CDR2 YNFKEQ come from the germline V gene. The CDR3 loop reads CASSQEGTGTLAEQFF. As DNA, the CDR3 is TGTGCCAGCAGCCAAGAAGGGACAGGGACCCTCGCTGAGCAGTTCTTC.

The table lists this clonotype with a few counts. This rearrangement joins TRBV29-1 to TRBJ1-1, with a weak D call TRBD1 (6 bases). The germline V gene encodes CDR1 SQVTM and CDR2 ANQGSEA. Trimming cost V 8 bases and J 4 bases, with 17 bases left between them. The CDR3 is 13 amino acids. CDR3 loop: CSSRSTGFTEAFF. DNA for the CDR3: TGCAGCTCGAGAAGTACAGGGTTCACTGAAGCTTTCTTT.

This clonotype came up many times. This chain's CDR3 is CATSAGSHLQPQHF. CDR3 in DNA: TGTGCCACCAGTGCCGGGTCCCACCTTCAGCCCCAGCATTTT. The rearrangement links TRBV24-1 to TRBJ1-5; the D is unclear. CDR3 length equals 14 residues. CDR1 is KGHDR and CDR2 is SFDVKD in the germline V gene. The V gene lost 5 bases and the J gene lost 6 bases, with 13 bases spanning the gap.

There are a few counts of this clonotype. It may be a read error: a sequence one base away is much more abundant. The rearrangement joins TRBV27 to TRBJ2-1, with TRBD2 as a possible D gene (5 bases). V was clipped by 6 bases and J by 10 bases, with 13 bases between them. The length of the CDR3 is 12 residues. The germline V gene has CDR1 MNHEY and CDR2 SMNVEV (reference sequence). Here the CDR3 DNA reads TGTGCCAGCAGCCGACCCGAGGGCGAGCAGTTCTTC. Its translation is CASSRPEGEQFF.

V is TRBV6-2 or TRBV6-3 and J is TRBJ2-5; 8 bases line up with TRBD2. With V trimmed by 2 bases and J by 2 bases, 13 bases remained unmatched. The CDR3 runs 18 residues. CDR1 and CDR2 (germline): MNHEY, SVGEGT. The CDR3 DNA is TGTGCCAGCAGTTACGGGGGGGTGCTAGCGGGCGTTCAAGAGACCCAGTACTTC. Amino acids: CASSYGGVLAGVQETQYF.

This clonotype has a count of ten or more. The chain is built from TRBV24-1 and TRBJ1-2; D is ambiguous. The V and J ends lost 2 bases and 6 bases respectively, with 9 bases between them. This CDR3 contains 13 residues. Germline loops: CDR1 KGHDR, CDR2 SFDVKD. The DNA of the CDR3 is TGTGCCACCAGTGATTCCGCCTGGGATGGCTACACCTTC. It specifies CATSDSAWDGYTF.

In its sample, this clonotype was seen a few times. J is TRBJ2-1 and V is TRBV4-1; the D gene is possibly TRBD2 (6 bases). Per germline, CDR1 MGHRA and CDR2 YSYEKL. The CDR3 consists of 16 residues. The germline V and J ends were trimmed by 1 base and 6 bases, with 16 bases remaining between them. The CDR3 loop reads CASSQVRSGGLNEQFF. The CDR3 region has the DNA TGCGCCAGCAGCCAAGTGCGTAGCGGAGGTCTCAATGAGCAGTTCTTC.

This chain links TRBV11-2 with TRBJ1-1; 8 nucleotides align to TRBD1. The CDR3 is made up of 15 amino acids. Germline V gene sequence: CDR1 SGHAT, CDR2 FQNNGV. V lost 2 bases, J lost 5 bases, and 7 bases stayed unmatched. The CDR3 nucleotides are TGTGCCAGCAGCTTATTCCCTGACAGGGGAACTGAAGCTTTCTTT. Translating gives CASSLFPDRGTEAFF.

CDR3 amino acids: CASSLRVKSPGTGTDSPLHF. The CDR3 DNA sequence: TGTGCCAGCAGCTTAAGGGTTAAAAGTCCCGGGACAGGGACGGATTCACCCCTCCACTTT. V is TRBV11-2 and J is TRBJ1-6, with 9 bases identical to TRBD1. The V gene's germline CDR1 is SGHAT and CDR2 FQNNGV. V lost 2 bases, J lost 8 bases, and 19 bases stayed unmatched. This CDR3 is built from 20 residues.

This chain uses TRBV18 with TRBJ2-1; weak D call: TRBD2 (6 bases). The CDR3 sequence is 17 residues long. CDR1 and CDR2 (germline): KGHSH, LQKENI. Trimming left V 5 bases short and J 3 bases short, with 20 bases between. CDR3 coding DNA: TGTGCCAGCTCAACAACCGGGAGCCACCCAGGCTACAATGAGCAGTTCTTC. Translated: CASSTTGSHPGYNEQFF.

The rearrangement links TRBV6-1 to TRBJ1-3, with D maybe TRBD1 (5 bases). Deletions cut 4 bases from V and 3 bases from J, with 13 bases between. Germline V gives CDR1 MNHNS, CDR2 SASEGT. The CDR3 contains 15 residues. CDR3 sequence (DNA): TGTGCCAGCAGTGTCGCCGGGACGGATGGAAACACCATATATTTT. Translating gives CASSVAGTDGNTIYF.

At least ten counts were recorded for this clonotype. J is TRBJ2-7 and V is TRBV11-1; the match to TRBD1 covers 8 bases. The junction had 3 bases not matched to a gene; V was cut back by 5 bases and J by 0 bases. There are 14 residues in the CDR3. Germline lookup yields CDR1 SGHAT and CDR2 FQDESV (reference sequence). The CDR3 DNA follows: TGTGCCAGCAGCCCGGACAGGGACTCCTACGAGCAGTACTTC. Translated: CASSPDRDSYEQYF.

This clonotype was found a few times. The chain has TRBV27 and TRBJ1-5; no definite D call. V lost 7 bases to trimming and J lost 0 bases, with 22 bases between them. CDR3 length equals 18 residues. Germline V gene data show CDR1 as MNHEY and CDR2 as SMNVEV (reference sequence). CDR3 region: CASNRNVAGVYSNQPQHF. The CDR3 region has the DNA TGTGCCAGCAACCGTAATGTGGCTGGCGTATATAGCAATCAGCCCCAGCATTTT.